A single sample is the source of the 29 T cell receptor beta chains below, sequenced in a study of control samples from healthy donors and cancer patients. Measured with immunoSEQ multiplex PCR; TCRdb has only the in-frame clones, and not every one. The data contain about 120,000 clones, over 75% of them seen just once; the ten biggest clones take up roughly 3.5%. The specimen was PBMCs. These receptors all stem from a woman aged 55-70 years with lung cancer.

This clone has more than one count but fewer than ten. This CDR3 reads CASSPNTVDRGDGYTF. The CDR3 DNA reads as TGTGCCAGCTCACCGAACACAGTCGACAGGGGTGATGGCTACACCTTC. J is TRBJ1-2 and V is TRBV18, with 8 positions matching TRBD1. The trim removed 3 bases at V and 6 bases at J, leaving 12 bases unmatched. The CDR3 loop spans 16 amino acids. Germline V gene lookup returns CDR1 KGHSH and CDR2 LQKENI.

The genes are TRBV6-5 and TRBJ2-7; tentative D call: TRBD2 (6 bases). CDR3 length equals 13 residues. Germline values: CDR1 MNHEY, CDR2 SVGAGI. The ends were cut back, 10 bases at V and 4 bases at J, with 17 bases in the middle. CDR3 bases: TGTGCCACCTGGGAGTTGGGGGGTTACGAGCAGTACTTC. Its protein is CATWELGGYEQYF.

There are a few counts of this clone. The rearrangement uses TRBV27 and TRBJ1-1, with D perhaps TRBD1 (6 bases). The CDR3 loop spans 13 amino acids. The germline CDR1 and CDR2 sequences are MNHEY and SMNVEV (reference sequence). The V end was cut by 4 bases, the J end by 4 bases, with 10 bases between. The CDR3: CASSSSGVTEAFF. DNA of the CDR3: TGTGCCAGCAGTTCCTCAGGGGTCACTGAAGCTTTCTTT.

The rearrangement links TRBV4-1 to TRBJ2-1, with 9 positions matching TRBD2. The CDR3 spans 16 residues. The V segment lost 4 bases and the J segment 5 bases; nucleotides outside the gene matches: 9. Looked up from germline, CDR1 is MGHRA and CDR2 is YSYEKL. CDR3 coding DNA: TGCGCCAGCAGCCCCGGGGGAGCGGGGGGACACAATGAGCAGTTCTTC. Translating gives CASSPGGAGGHNEQFF.

This chain connects TRBV5-1 to TRBJ2-1; 9 nucleotides match TRBD2. J gave up 8 bases and V 7 bases, and 19 bases lay outside the gene matches. CDR1 and CDR2 from the germline V gene are SGHRS and YFSETQ. The CDR3 loop spans 17 amino acids. CDR3 protein: CASPRTGGRADGDEQFF. CDR3 nucleotide sequence: TGCGCCAGCCCCCGGACTGGCGGGAGGGCCGATGGCGATGAGCAGTTCTTC.

This chain uses TRBV7-2 with TRBJ2-3, with 8 bases identical to TRBD1. From germline, CDR1 is SGHTA and CDR2 FQGNSA. V was pared by 1 base and J by 6 bases, with 6 bases of the junction left unmatched. The CDR3 is 15 residues long. The CDR3 spells CASSLVGQGVDTQYF. DNA of the CDR3: TGTGCCAGCAGCTTAGTTGGACAGGGAGTGGATACGCAGTATTTT.

V is TRBV27 and J is TRBJ2-2; TRBD1 matches at 10 bases. The CDR3 has 13 residues. Looked up from germline, CDR1 is MNHEY and CDR2 is SMNVEV (reference sequence). J was trimmed by 7 bases and V by 6 bases; bases with no gene match: 2. DNA for the CDR3: TGTGCCAGCAGGACAGGGGGCATCGGGGAGCTGTTTTTT. Translation gives CASRTGGIGELFF.

V gene TRBV5-1 combines with J gene TRBJ2-7; D is possibly TRBD2 (6 bases). This CDR3 has 14 amino acids. The germline V and J ends were trimmed by 3 bases and 1 base, with 11 bases remaining between them. CDR1 and CDR2 from the germline V gene are SGHRS and YFSETQ. CDR3: CASSSEGLSYEQYF. CDR3 in DNA: TGCGCCAGCAGCTCGGAGGGTCTATCCTACGAGCAGTACTTC.

This clone was seen a single time. The chain couples TRBV6-2 or TRBV6-3 to TRBJ1-4, with D tentatively TRBD1 (5 bases). The CDR3 totals 14 residues. V gave up 2 bases and J gave up 2 bases, with 6 bases separating them. Germline V lookup: CDR1 MNHEY, CDR2 SVGEGT. The CDR3 region has the DNA TGTGCCAGCAGTTACGGGGCGACTAATGAAAAACTGTTTTTT. Its translation: CASSYGATNEKLFF.

V usage is TRBV14 and J usage is TRBJ1-4; D gene ambiguous. Germline V lookup: CDR1 SGHDN, CDR2 FVKESK. Trimming removed 1 base from V and 9 bases from J, with 9 bases in between. The CDR3 loop spans 13 amino acids. The CDR3 is CASSQVVSQKLFF. CDR3 nucleotides: TGTGCCAGCAGCCAAGTAGTTTCCCAAAAACTGTTTTTT. Filled out from reference TRBV14 and TRBJ1-4, the complete variable domain reads EAGVTQFPSHSVIEKGQTVTLRCDPISGHDNLYWYRRVMGKEIKFLLHFVKESKQDESGMPNNRFLAERTGGTYSTLKVQPAELEDSGVYFCASSQVVSQKLFFGSGTQLSVL.

This sequence joins TRBV5-1 and TRBJ1-1; a weak D match, TRBD1 (5 bases). The germline CDR1 and CDR2 sequences are SGHRS and YFSETQ. The CDR3 has 15 residues. The V end was cut by 4 bases, the J end by 6 bases, with 19 bases between. CDR3 amino acids: CASSTQTDPGAEAFF. DNA for the CDR3: TGCGCCAGCAGCACCCAGACAGACCCTGGCGCTGAAGCTTTCTTT.

The gene calls are TRBV11-2 and TRBJ2-7; TRBD2 might be the D (5 bases). The CDR3 has 13 residues. Deletions cut 4 bases from V and 2 bases from J, with 9 bases between. Germline CDR1 is SGHAT and CDR2 is FQNNGV. In DNA, the CDR3 is TGTGCCAGCAGCTATTCCGGGACCTACGAGCAGTACTTC. Protein product: CASSYSGTYEQYF.

V usage is TRBV15 and J usage is TRBJ1-5; D call uncertain. Trimming took 0 bases from V and 3 from J, leaving 6 bases between them. CDR3 length equals 14 residues. CDR1 is LNHNV and CDR2 is YYDKDF in the germline V gene (reference sequence). In DNA form, the CDR3 reads TGTGCCACCAGCAGAGATCGTGCCAATCAGCCCCAGCATTTT. This codes for CATSRDRANQPQHF.

The gene calls are TRBV19 and TRBJ1-3, with a possible D match to TRBD1 (5 bases). CDR1 is LNHDA and CDR2 is SQIVND in the germline V gene (reference sequence). The CDR3 totals 15 residues. Trimming pared 7 bases from V and 0 bases from J, leaving 13 bases between. DNA for the CDR3: TGTGCCAGTACCCCGGGACCGAACTCTGGAAACACCATATATTTT. It yields the protein CASTPGPNSGNTIYF. Full variable domain (rest looked up from reference TRBV19 and TRBJ1-3): DGGITQSPKYLFRKEGQNVTLSCEQNLNHDAMYWYRQDPGQGLRLIYYSQIVNDFQKGDIAEGYSVSREKKESFPLTVTSAQKNPTAFYLCASTPGPNSGNTIYFGEGSWLTVV.

The genes are TRBV10-3 and TRBJ2-3, with D tentatively TRBD1 or TRBD2 (5 bases each). V was cut by 0 bases and J by 0 bases, with 16 bases left in between. This CDR3 region has 18 residues. CDR1 is ENHRY and CDR2 is SYGVKD in the germline V gene. Here the CDR3 reads CAISESLGVSSSTDTQYF. CDR3 DNA sequence: TGTGCCATCAGTGAGTCGTTGGGGGTATCCTCTAGCACAGATACGCAGTATTTT.

The rearrangement joins TRBV21-1 to TRBJ1-1; the table's D call of TRBD1 was not tested on the DNA. TRBV21-1 is a listed pseudogene. CDR3 length equals 14 residues. This CDR3 reads CASSKASGGAIAFF. The CDR3 region has the DNA TGTGCCAGCAGCAAAGCGTCAGGGGGCGCGATAGCTTTCTTT.

The rearrangement uses TRBV5-1 and TRBJ2-3; no firm D call. Trimming pared 3 bases from V and 0 bases from J, leaving 14 bases between. Per the germline V gene, CDR1 is SGHRS and CDR2 is YFSETQ. The CDR3 is made up of 16 amino acids. The chain's CDR3 is CASSYSGGASTDTQYF. CDR3 DNA sequence: TGCGCCAGCAGCTACTCGGGCGGAGCTAGCACAGATACGCAGTATTTT.

This chain links TRBV7-9 with TRBJ1-6; no reliable D call. This CDR3 region has 15 residues. Germline V gene lookup returns CDR1 SEHNR and CDR2 FQNEAQ (reference sequence). V was trimmed by 5 bases and J by 0 bases, leaving 8 bases between them. CDR3 loop: CASSLQSSYNSPLHF. The DNA of the CDR3 is TGTGCCAGCAGCCTTCAGAGCTCCTATAATTCACCCCTCCACTTT.

This rearrangement joins TRBV25-1 to TRBJ2-1; 8 bases fit TRBD1. V shed 6 bases, J shed 1 base, and the junction held 2 bases outside the gene matches. CDR3 length equals 14 residues. CDR1 is MGHDK, CDR2 SYGVNS, per germline. CDR3 sequence: CASRDRESYNEQFF. The DNA for the CDR3 is TGTGCCAGCAGGGACAGGGAATCCTACAATGAGCAGTTCTTC.

The J gene is TRBJ2-5, the V gene TRBV7-2; 12 nucleotides align to TRBD2. CDR1 and CDR2 from the germline V gene are SGHTA and FQGNSA. This CDR3 region has 17 residues. The V and J ends lost 1 base and 7 bases, in that order; junction bases with no gene match: 10. The CDR3 nucleotides read TGTGCCAGCAGCTTAGTTGGTCCGACTAGCGGGGGAGGGACCCAGTACTTC. This gives the protein CASSLVGPTSGGGTQYF.

The count of this clone is one. Other DNA variants within this sample encode the same CDR3. V and J are TRBV18 and TRBJ1-2; D might be TRBD1 (6 bases). V lost 3 bases and J lost 5, with 13 bases in between. This CDR3 is built from 14 residues. Germline V gene lookup returns CDR1 KGHSH and CDR2 LQKENI. The CDR3 DNA is TGTGCCAGCTCACCGGACGGACAGCCGTATGGCTACACCTTC. Translated: CASSPDGQPYGYTF.

The rearrangement joins TRBV19 to TRBJ1-1; 8 positions agree with TRBD1. This CDR3 comprises 13 residues. The V and J ends lost 4 bases and 8 bases, in that order; junction bases with no gene match: 6. Germline CDR1 is LNHDA and CDR2 is SQIVND (reference sequence). CDR3 amino acids: CASSTGQAKEAFF. The CDR3 DNA reads TGTGCCAGTAGTACGGGACAGGCAAAAGAAGCTTTCTTT.

The chain employs TRBV7-8 and TRBJ2-5, with 8 bases fitting TRBD1. The CDR3 length is 17 residues. V shed 3 bases and J 1 base; nucleotides not matched to a gene: 10. In germline, CDR1 is SGHVS, CDR2 FQNEAQ. CDR3 residues: CASSLMLTGVSQETQYF. The CDR3 bases are TGTGCCAGCAGCTTGATGCTGACAGGGGTGTCCCAAGAGACCCAGTACTTC.

This clone was seen just once. The chain couples TRBV5-6 to TRBJ2-1, with TRBD2 matching 13 bases. V lost 4 bases to trimming and J lost 8 bases; unmatched junction nucleotides: 9. This CDR3 comprises 16 residues. CDR1 is SGHDT and CDR2 is YYEEEE in the germline V gene. CDR3 sequence: CASSPPGLAGEHEQFF. The CDR3 DNA follows: TGTGCCAGCAGCCCCCCCGGACTAGCGGGAGAGCATGAGCAGTTCTTC. Variable domain in full (rest from reference TRBV5-6 and TRBJ2-1): DAGVTQSPTHLIKTRGQQVTLRCSPKSGHDTVSWYQQALGQGPQFIFQYYEEEERQRGNFPDRFSGHQFPNYSSELNVNALLLGDSALYLCASSPPGLAGEHEQFFGPGTRLTVL.

The chain is built from TRBV19 and TRBJ1-6; the match to TRBD1 covers 8 bases. V shed 5 bases and J 2 bases; nucleotides not matched to a gene: 5. Germline V lookup: CDR1 LNHDA, CDR2 SQIVND (reference sequence). The CDR3 has 16 residues. CDR3 nucleotide sequence: TGTGCCAGTAGTGAAGGACAGGGAACCTATAATTCACCCCTCCACTTT. This translates into CASSEGQGTYNSPLHF.

The chain recombines TRBV20-1 with TRBJ2-1, with a tentative D call TRBD1 (5 bases). Trimming left V 3 bases short and J 6 bases short, with 18 bases between. The CDR3 length is 15 residues. In germline, CDR1 is DFQATT, CDR2 SNEGSKA (reference sequence). CDR3 in DNA: TGCAGTGCTAGTTGGCCTGGGGCAACGGGCAATGAGCAGTTCTTC. Amino acid sequence: CSASWPGATGNEQFF.

V and J are TRBV5-1 and TRBJ2-3; TRBD1 is a possible D gene (6 bases). Germline V gene data show CDR1 as SGHRS and CDR2 as YFSETQ. Deletions cut 1 base from V and 6 bases from J, with 6 bases between. CDR3 size: 12 residues. The DNA for the CDR3 is TGCGCCAGCAGCTTGAGGGGGGATACGCAGTATTTT. Translation: CASSLRGDTQYF.

The DNA for the CDR3 is TGCGCCAGCAGGGTGGACGGCAGCTCTGGAAACACCATATATTTT. Its translation is CASRVDGSSGNTIYF. The V and J genes are TRBV5-1 and TRBJ1-3; the D is unclear. CDR1 and CDR2 from the germline V gene are SGHRS and YFSETQ. The ends were cut back, 5 bases at V and 0 bases at J, with 12 bases in the middle. The CDR3 totals 15 residues.

The chain recombines TRBV19 with TRBJ2-1; D not certain. From germline, CDR1 is LNHDA and CDR2 SQIVND (reference sequence). The CDR3 extends over 15 amino acids. The ends were cut back, 0 bases at V and 5 bases at J, with 11 bases in the middle. Here the CDR3 DNA reads TGTGCCAGTAGTATAGATCCTAGTACGGACAATGAGCAGTTCTTC. As protein: CASSIDPSTDNEQFF.